Here is one TCR beta chain with its context. This clone was detected only once. Its antigen is still unknown. No quality values exist for individual bases; no much larger clone is one base distant. The sample originates from a study of cytomegalovirus exposure and HLA in healthy donors (TCRdb year 2017). Background on the whole study: A later analysis indicated that the 95 to 150 validation repertoires were generated on the platform also employed for the 670 or so repertoires of the first cohort. High-throughput TCR immunosequencing, statistical association of individual TCRs with disease status, and machine learning were combined to predict cytomegalovirus infection status. Besides the first cohort of about 730 subjects, a separate validation cohort made up of around 120 different subjects was used. The study aimed to test whether cataloging public T cell receptors could reveal signatures of past pathogen exposure.

CDR1 and CDR2 are read off the germline V gene (reference sequence) as GTSNPN and SVGIG. V is cut back by 2 bases and J by 4 bases, with 3 bases in the junction unmatched. The CDR3 sequence holds 14 residues, the cysteine and phenylalanine included. Here the CDR3 DNA is all that survives: 42 bases in frame from base 1. Donors formed part of the validation cohort, which comprised over a hundred subjects and was distinct from the first cohort of 670 or so subjects. The method behind the library was the immunoSEQ multiplex PCR assay. Per the authors' processing: To diagnose cytomegalovirus status from the catalog of TCR beta chain sequences, a statistical classification framework was built. TCRdb obtained this table from immuneACCESS and retained in-frame rearrangements with V and J assigned. These tables miss some clones; where compared with another copy, unresolved V genes account for less than half of the shortfall, and the remainder is unexplained. The D gene and trimming were derived from the DNA, and the V and J assignments and clone size from that table. The sample table shows about 360,000 clones, and about nine tenths are seen once. Around 0.8% of the sample goes to the ten largest clones.

Study-wide findings and limitations: A later analysis lacked HLA typing for the validation cohort, so it scored co-occurrence in that cohort across all 110 or so repertoires. Across donors, most TCR sequences were observed very rarely, whereas some public TCRs were present in many individuals. A few of the identified cytomegalovirus-associated TCR beta chains were confirmed in vitro to be specific for cytomegalovirus antigens. The study gave a list of 150 to 200 TCR beta chains associated with cytomegalovirus. According to the authors, the approach could potentially be generalized to other disease states and immunological phenotypes. Cytomegalovirus status was reported to be diagnosed by the classifier with high specificity and sensitivity in both the original and validation cohorts. Of the cluster scores, 94% were above 0 in a later analysis, which found that TCRs clustered in the first cohort also tended to co-occur in the 120 or so validation repertoires.

What was sequenced was PBMCs. In this chain, TRBV30 is recombined with TRBJ2-5; 11 middle bases align to TRBD2. This receptor was taken from a woman aged 18 to 35 in good health and CMV-seronegative. The CDR3 protein is CAWSKGLAVETQYF. The DNA sequence is TGTGCCTGGAGTAAGGGACTAGCGGTAGAGACCCAGTACTTC.